The 2 T cell receptor beta chains in this list originate from one sample, sequenced in a study of vaccination and CD4 T cells after COVID-19. The treatment here: approximately 9-day PBMC culture with coronavirus spike peptide pools or control peptides (ViraFEST assay). Cultured CD4+ T-cell DNA underwent Oncomine TCR Beta short-read sequencing. From the PCR reads, TCRdb called clonotypes with MiXCR, one entry per CDR3 protein. The sample records roughly 17,000 distinct CDR3 sequences, less than 50% being singletons. Antigens for these TCRs are unknown. The sequencing input was CD4+ T cells from blood, cultured in vitro. These receptors were collected from a human donor who had recovered from COVID-19.

The chain uses TRBV7-2 and TRBJ2-7; TRBD2 matches 8 bases. Trimming cost V 4 bases and J 4 bases; bases outside gene matches: 9. Germline assignment: CDR1 SGHTA and CDR2 FQGNSA. The CDR3 runs to 15 residues. The CDR3 here is CASSWKAGGGYEQYF. CDR3 nucleotides: TGTGCCAGCAGCTGGAAGGCGGGAGGAGGATACGAGCAGTACTTC.

The J gene is TRBJ2-7, the V gene TRBV28; 8 bases are a match to TRBD2. Trimming cost V 3 bases and J 4 bases; bases outside gene matches: 5. The CDR3 spans 14 residues. Germline V gene sequence: CDR1 MDHEN, CDR2 SYDVKM. The CDR3 spells CASSFSGSTYEQYF. CDR3 in DNA: TGTGCCAGCAGTTTCAGCGGGAGTACTTACGAGCAGTACTTC.